The 9 T cell receptor beta chains presented below share a single source sample, sequenced in a study of blood T cells in healthy people across ages. A J-beta primer mix and a sample-barcoded 5' primer were used in a second PCR of about 7 to 12 cycles. TCRdb called the 5' RACE reads again in MiXCR, with one record for every CDR3 protein. The table includes over 500,000 distinct CDR3 sequences, around a quarter detected once. The same specimen was also included in a second study, on T cells of mothers and their children.

The sample consisted of blood. These TCRs come from a boy younger than 10 in good health.

The chain carries TRBV11-2 and TRBJ2-1, with TRBD2 matching 7 bases. Germline V gene sequence: CDR1 SGHAT, CDR2 FQNNGV. V dropped 1 base and J dropped 6; count of bases not matched to a gene: 9. This CDR3 spans 16 amino acids. Written as DNA, the CDR3 is TGTGCCAGCAGCTTAGGGGAGGGGTTAGGAGGCAATGAGCAGTTCTTC. Protein: CASSLGEGLGGNEQFF.

The rearrangement links TRBV10-2 to TRBJ2-1; 12 bases match TRBD2. The CDR3 contains 17 residues. The junction had 5 bases not matched to a gene; V was cut back by 3 bases and J by 2 bases. Germline CDR1 reads WSHSY; CDR2 reads SAAADI. As DNA, the CDR3 is TGCGCCAGCAGTGAACCCCTAGCGGGAGGGCCCTACAATGAGCAGTTCTTC. Amino acids: CASSEPLAGGPYNEQFF.

This clonotype appeared once. This rearrangement joins TRBV7-9 to TRBJ1-4, with 10 bases that match TRBD1. Trimming at V came to 7 bases and at J to 3 bases, leaving 8 bases not matched to a gene. The CDR3 runs 16 residues. CDR1 is SEHNR, CDR2 FQNEAQ, per germline (reference sequence). The CDR3 DNA sequence: TGTGCCAGCACCACTAGACAGGGGGCAGCTAATGAAAAACTGTTTTTT. Protein: CASTTRQGAANEKLFF.

The chain links TRBV7-9 to TRBJ2-5; no firm D call. The V end was cut by 4 bases, the J end by 0 bases, with 15 bases between. Germline V gene lookup returns CDR1 SEHNR and CDR2 FQNEAQ (reference sequence). The CDR3 has 16 residues. The CDR3 here is CASSSPRAIYQETQYF. For the CDR3, the DNA is TGTGCCAGCAGCTCTCCCCGGGCTATCTACCAAGAGACCCAGTACTTC.

This rearrangement joins TRBV5-1 to TRBJ2-2, with D maybe TRBD2 (5 bases). The germline V gene has CDR1 SGHRS and CDR2 YFSETQ. CDR3 length: 16 residues. Between the trimmed V and J ends, which lost 0 bases and 5 bases, there was a span of 14 bases. The CDR3 protein is CASSLATRDSTGELFF. In DNA, the CDR3 is TGCGCCAGCAGCTTGGCAACCCGGGATTCTACCGGGGAGCTGTTTTTT. The variable domain in full, completed from reference TRBV5-1 and TRBJ2-2, reads KAGVTQTPRYLIKTRGQQVTLSCSPISGHRSVSWYQQTPGQGLQFLFEYFSETQRNKGNFPGRFSGRQFSNSRSEMNVSTLELGDSALYLCASSLATRDSTGELFFGEGSRLTVL.

Here the CDR3 DNA reads TGCAGCGTTGAAGATTCAAGCGGGAGGGCCGGGCAGTACTTC. This encodes CSVEDSSGRAGQYF. The rearrangement links TRBV29-1 to TRBJ2-7; TRBD2 matches 10 bases. V shed 0 bases and J 9 bases; nucleotides not matched to a gene: 8. Germline V gene lookup returns CDR1 SQVTM and CDR2 ANQGSEA. The CDR3 is 14 amino acids.

In its sample, this clonotype was seen a few times. The V call is TRBV2, the J call TRBJ2-7, with 10 bases identical to TRBD2. V shed 4 bases and J 5 bases; nucleotides not matched to a gene: 17. CDR3 length: 18 amino acids. From germline, CDR1 is SNHLY and CDR2 FYNNEI. CDR3 sequence: CASSVLAGVFVQLHEQYF. CDR3 nucleotide sequence: TGTGCCAGCAGTGTGCTAGCGGGAGTTTTTGTCCAACTCCACGAGCAGTACTTC.

This clonotype came up a few times. The V gene is TRBV5-5, the J gene TRBJ2-1; 8 bases fit TRBD2. The CDR3 length is 15 residues. The V and J ends lost 4 bases and 3 bases, in that order; junction bases with no gene match: 6. Per germline, CDR1 SGHKS and CDR2 YYEKEE (reference sequence). In nucleotides, the CDR3 is TGTGCCAGCAGCGGGACGGCGGGGGGCTACAATGAGCAGTTCTTC. It translates to CASSGTAGGYNEQFF.

A few counts support this clonotype. The chain combines TRBV11-2 with TRBJ2-7, with 7 positions matching TRBD2. V lost 0 bases to trimming and J lost 4 bases; unmatched junction nucleotides: 12. This CDR3 is 17 amino acids long. Germline V gene data show CDR1 as SGHAT and CDR2 as FQNNGV. The CDR3 region is CASSLEGGETYFYEQYF. The DNA of the CDR3 is TGTGCCAGCAGCTTAGAGGGGGGGGAGACATATTTTTACGAGCAGTACTTC.